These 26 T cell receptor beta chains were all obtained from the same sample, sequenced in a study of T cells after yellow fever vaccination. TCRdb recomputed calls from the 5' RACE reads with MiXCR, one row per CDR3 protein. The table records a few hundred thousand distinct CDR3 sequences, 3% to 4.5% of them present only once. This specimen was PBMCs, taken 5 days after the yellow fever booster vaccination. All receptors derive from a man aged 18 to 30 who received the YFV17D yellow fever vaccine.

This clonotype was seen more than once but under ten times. The CDR3 sequence: CASSPQGFNTEAFF. The CDR3 coding sequence is TGTGCCAGCAGCCCCCAGGGGTTTAACACTGAAGCTTTCTTT. This rearrangement joins TRBV27 to TRBJ1-1, with D maybe TRBD1 (6 bases). The germline V gene encodes CDR1 MNHEY and CDR2 SMNVEV (reference sequence). This CDR3 is built from 14 residues. The V end lost 6 bases, the J end lost 2 bases, and 13 bases lay between the germline ends.

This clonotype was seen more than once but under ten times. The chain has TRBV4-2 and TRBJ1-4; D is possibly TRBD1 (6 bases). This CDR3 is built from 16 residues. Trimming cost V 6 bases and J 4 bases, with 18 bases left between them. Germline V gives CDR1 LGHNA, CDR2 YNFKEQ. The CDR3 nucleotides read TGTGCCAGCAGAAAAAGGGGGGACCCCTATAATGAAAAACTGTTTTTT. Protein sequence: CASRKRGDPYNEKLFF.

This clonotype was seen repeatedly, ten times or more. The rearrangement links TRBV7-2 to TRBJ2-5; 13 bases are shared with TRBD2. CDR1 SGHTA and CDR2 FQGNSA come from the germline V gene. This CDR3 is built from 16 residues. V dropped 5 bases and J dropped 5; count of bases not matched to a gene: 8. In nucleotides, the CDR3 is TGTGCCAGCAGCCCCACTAGCGGGGGGGCCTGGGAGACCCAGTACTTC. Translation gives CASSPTSGGAWETQYF.

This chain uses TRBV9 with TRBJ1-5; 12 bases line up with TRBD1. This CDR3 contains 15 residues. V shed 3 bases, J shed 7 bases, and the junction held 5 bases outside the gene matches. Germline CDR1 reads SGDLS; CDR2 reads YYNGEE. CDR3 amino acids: CASSDGTGGPQPQHF. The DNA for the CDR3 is TGTGCCAGCAGCGACGGGACAGGGGGCCCGCAGCCCCAGCATTTT.

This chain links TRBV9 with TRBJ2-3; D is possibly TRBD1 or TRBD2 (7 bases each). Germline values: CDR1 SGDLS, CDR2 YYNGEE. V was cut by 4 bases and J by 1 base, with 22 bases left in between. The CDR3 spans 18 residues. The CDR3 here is CASSPMPGGGARTDTQYF. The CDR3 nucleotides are TGTGCCAGCAGCCCCATGCCAGGGGGAGGGGCACGCACAGATACGCAGTATTTT.

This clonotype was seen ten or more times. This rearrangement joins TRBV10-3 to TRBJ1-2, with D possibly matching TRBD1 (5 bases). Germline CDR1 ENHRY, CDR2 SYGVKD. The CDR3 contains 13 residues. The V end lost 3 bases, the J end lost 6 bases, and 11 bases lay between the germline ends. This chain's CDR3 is CAISDNGGNGYTF. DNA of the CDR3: TGTGCCATCAGTGACAACGGGGGAAATGGCTACACCTTC.

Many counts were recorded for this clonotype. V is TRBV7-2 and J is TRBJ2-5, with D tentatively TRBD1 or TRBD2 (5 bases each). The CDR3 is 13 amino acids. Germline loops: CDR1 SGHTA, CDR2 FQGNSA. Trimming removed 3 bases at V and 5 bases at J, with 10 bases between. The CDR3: CASSFNEGETQYF. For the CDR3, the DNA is TGTGCCAGCAGCTTCAATGAGGGGGAGACCCAGTACTTC.

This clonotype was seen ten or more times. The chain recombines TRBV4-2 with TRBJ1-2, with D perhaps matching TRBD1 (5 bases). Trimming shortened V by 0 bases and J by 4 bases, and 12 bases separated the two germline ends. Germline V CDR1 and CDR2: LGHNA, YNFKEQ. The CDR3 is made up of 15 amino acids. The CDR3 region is CASSQDPGGTYGYTF. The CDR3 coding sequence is TGTGCCAGCAGCCAAGATCCTGGGGGTACCTATGGCTACACCTTC.

CDR3 nucleotide sequence: TGCGCCAGCAGTCACCAGACAGGGTATTGGTCACCCCTCCACTTT. Protein sequence: CASSHQTGYWSPLHF. The chain has TRBV23-1 and TRBJ1-6; TRBD1 agrees at 7 bases. TRBV23-1 is designated an ORF whose function remains uncertain. Trimming removed 3 bases from V and 10 bases from J; junction bases left unmatched: 9. The CDR3 totals 15 residues.

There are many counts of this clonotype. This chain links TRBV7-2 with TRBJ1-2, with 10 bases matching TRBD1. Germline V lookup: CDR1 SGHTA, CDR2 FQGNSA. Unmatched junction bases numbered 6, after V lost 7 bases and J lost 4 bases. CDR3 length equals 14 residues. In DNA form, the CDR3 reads TGTGCCAGCACTCCGGGACAGGGGACCTATGGCTACACCTTC. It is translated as CASTPGQGTYGYTF.

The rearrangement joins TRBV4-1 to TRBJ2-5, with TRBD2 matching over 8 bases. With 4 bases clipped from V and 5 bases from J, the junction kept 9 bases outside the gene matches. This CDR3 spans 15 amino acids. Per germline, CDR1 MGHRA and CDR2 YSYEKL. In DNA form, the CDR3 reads TGCGCCAGCAGCCGCGGGACTAGTCTAACGGAGACCCAGTACTTC. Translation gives CASSRGTSLTETQYF.

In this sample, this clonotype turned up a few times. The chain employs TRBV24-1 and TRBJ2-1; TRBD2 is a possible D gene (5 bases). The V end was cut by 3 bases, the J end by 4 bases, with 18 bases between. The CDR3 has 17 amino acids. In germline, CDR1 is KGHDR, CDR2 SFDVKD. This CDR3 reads CATSDQAIRETYNEQFF. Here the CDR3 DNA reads TGTGCCACCAGTGATCAAGCAATCCGGGAAACTTACAATGAGCAGTTCTTC.

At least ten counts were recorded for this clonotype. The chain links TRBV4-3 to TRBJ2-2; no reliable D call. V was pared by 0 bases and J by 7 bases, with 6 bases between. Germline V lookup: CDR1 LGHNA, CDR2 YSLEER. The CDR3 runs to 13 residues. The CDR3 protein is CASSQDLGGELFF. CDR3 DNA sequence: TGCGCCAGCAGCCAAGATTTAGGCGGGGAGCTGTTTTTT.

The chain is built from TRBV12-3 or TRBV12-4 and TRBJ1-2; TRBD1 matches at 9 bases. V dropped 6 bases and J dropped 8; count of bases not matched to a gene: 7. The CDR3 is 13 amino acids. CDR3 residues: CASSSNRGLGYTF. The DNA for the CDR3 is TGTGCCAGCAGCTCGAACAGGGGGCTCGGCTACACCTTC.

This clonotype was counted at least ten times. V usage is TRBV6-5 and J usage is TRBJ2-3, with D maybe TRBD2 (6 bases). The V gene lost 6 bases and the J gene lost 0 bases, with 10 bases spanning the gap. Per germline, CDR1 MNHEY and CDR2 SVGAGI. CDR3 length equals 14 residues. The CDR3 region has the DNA TGTGCCAGCAGGCGGGGCGGTAGCACAGATACGCAGTATTTT. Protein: CASRRGGSTDTQYF.

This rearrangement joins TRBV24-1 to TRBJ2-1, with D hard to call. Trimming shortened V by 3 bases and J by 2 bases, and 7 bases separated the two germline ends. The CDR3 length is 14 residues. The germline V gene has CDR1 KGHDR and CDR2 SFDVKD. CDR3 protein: CATSDTRPYNEQFF. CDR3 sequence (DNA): TGTGCCACCAGTGATACGCGTCCCTACAATGAGCAGTTCTTC.

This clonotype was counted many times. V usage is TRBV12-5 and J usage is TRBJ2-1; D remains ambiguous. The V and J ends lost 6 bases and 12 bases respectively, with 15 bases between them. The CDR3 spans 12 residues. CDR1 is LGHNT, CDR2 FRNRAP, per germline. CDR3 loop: CASGPPQPGQFF. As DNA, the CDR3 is TGTGCTAGTGGCCCCCCCCAGCCAGGGCAGTTCTTC.

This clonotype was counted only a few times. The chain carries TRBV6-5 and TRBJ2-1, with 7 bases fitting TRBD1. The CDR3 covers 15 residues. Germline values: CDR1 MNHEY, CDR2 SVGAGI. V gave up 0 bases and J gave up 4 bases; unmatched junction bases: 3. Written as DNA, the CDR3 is TGTGCCAGCAGTTACTCGAACAGGGGTTACAATGAGCAGTTCTTC. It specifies CASSYSNRGYNEQFF.

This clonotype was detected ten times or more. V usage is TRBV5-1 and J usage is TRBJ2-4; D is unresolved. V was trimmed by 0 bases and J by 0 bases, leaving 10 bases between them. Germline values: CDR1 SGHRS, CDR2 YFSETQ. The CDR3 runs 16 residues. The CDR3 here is CASSLGNDVAKNIQYF. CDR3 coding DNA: TGCGCCAGCAGCTTGGGAAATGACGTAGCCAAAAACATTCAGTACTTC.

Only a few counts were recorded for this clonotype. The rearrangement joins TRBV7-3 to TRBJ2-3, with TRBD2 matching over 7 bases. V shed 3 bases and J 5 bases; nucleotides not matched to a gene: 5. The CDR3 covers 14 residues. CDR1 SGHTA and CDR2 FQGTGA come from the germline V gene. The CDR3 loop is CASSFGLERDTQYF. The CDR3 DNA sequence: TGTGCCAGCAGCTTCGGACTAGAAAGAGATACGCAGTATTTT.

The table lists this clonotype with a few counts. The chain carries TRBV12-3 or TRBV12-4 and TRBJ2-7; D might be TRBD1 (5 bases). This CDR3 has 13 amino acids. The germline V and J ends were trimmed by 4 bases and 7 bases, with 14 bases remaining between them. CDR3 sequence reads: CASSSVGHPEQYF. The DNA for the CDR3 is TGTGCCAGCAGTTCGGTTGGACATCCTGAGCAGTACTTC.

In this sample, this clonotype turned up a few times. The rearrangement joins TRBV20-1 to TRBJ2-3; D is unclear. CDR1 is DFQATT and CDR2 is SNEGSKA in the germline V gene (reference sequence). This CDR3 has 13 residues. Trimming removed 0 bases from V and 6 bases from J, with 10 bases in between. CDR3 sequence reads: CSARDFLGDTQYF. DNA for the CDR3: TGCAGTGCTAGAGATTTTCTAGGGGATACGCAGTATTTT.

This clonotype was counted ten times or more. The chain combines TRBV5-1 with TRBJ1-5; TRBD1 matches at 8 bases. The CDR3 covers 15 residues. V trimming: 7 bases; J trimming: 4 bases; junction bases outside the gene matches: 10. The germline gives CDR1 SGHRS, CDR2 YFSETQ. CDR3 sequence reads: CASSSGQGGNQPQHF. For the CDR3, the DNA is TGCGCCAGCTCCTCCGGACAGGGCGGGAATCAGCCCCAGCATTTT. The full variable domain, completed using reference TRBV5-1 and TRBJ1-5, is KAGVTQTPRYLIKTRGQQVTLSCSPISGHRSVSWYQQTPGQGLQFLFEYFSETQRNKGNFPGRFSGRQFSNSRSEMNVSTLELGDSALYLCASSSGQGGNQPQHFGDGTRLSIL.

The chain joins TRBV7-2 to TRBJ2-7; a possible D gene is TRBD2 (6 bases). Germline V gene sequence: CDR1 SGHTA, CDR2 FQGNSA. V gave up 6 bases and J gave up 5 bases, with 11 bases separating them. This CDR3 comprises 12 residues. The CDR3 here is CASSHGRNEQYV. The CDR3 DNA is TGTGCCAGCAGTCATGGGAGGAACGAGCAGTACGTC.

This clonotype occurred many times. This chain's CDR3 is CASSWDRGADTQYF. The CDR3 region has the DNA TGTGCCAGCAGCTGGGACAGGGGGGCAGATACGCAGTATTTT. This chain uses TRBV5-6 with TRBJ2-3; 11 bases line up with TRBD1. The CDR3 length is 14 residues. The germline CDR1 and CDR2 sequences are SGHDT and YYEEEE. V lost 3 bases to trimming and J lost 4 bases; unmatched junction nucleotides: 1.

The CDR3 loop reads CASRAGGQETQYF. The CDR3 DNA reads as TGTGCCAGCAGGGCAGGGGGGCAAGAGACCCAGTACTTC. The rearrangement uses TRBV6-6 and TRBJ2-5, with a tentative D call TRBD1 (7 bases). The V gene lost 6 bases and the J gene lost 2 bases, with 10 bases spanning the gap. The CDR3 is made up of 13 amino acids. Germline values: CDR1 MNHNY, CDR2 SVGAGI (reference sequence).